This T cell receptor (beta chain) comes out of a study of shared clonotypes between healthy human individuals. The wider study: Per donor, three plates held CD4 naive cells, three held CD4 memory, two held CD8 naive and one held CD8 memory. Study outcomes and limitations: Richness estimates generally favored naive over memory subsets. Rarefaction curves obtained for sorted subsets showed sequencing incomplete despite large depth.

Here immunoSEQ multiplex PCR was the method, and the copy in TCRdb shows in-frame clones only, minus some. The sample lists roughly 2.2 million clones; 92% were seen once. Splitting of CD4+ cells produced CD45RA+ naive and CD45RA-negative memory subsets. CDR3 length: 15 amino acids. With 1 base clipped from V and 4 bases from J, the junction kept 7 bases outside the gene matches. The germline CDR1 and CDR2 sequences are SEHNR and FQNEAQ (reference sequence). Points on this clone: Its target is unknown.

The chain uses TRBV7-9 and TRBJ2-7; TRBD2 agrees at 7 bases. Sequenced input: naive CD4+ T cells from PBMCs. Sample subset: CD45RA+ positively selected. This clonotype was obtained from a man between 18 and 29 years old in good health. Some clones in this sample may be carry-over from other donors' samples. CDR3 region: CASSLGGTKLYEQYF. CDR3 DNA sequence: TGTGCCAGCAGCTTAGGCGGGACTAAACTGTACGAGCAGTACTTC.